The clone carrying this T cell receptor beta chain appeared many times. The sample is drawn from a study of T-cell memory formation after mild COVID-19. MiXCR, applied by TCRdb to the 5' RACE reads, yields one record per CDR3 protein. This sample yields 500,000 to 550,000 distinct CDR3 sequences, of which 20% are seen a single time; about an eighth belongs to the top ten. Sequences were obtained from PBMCs or a T cell subset sorted from them (not recorded which). The sequence derives from an adult woman who had mild COVID-19 (a few samples of this study predate the infection). Cell type and time point are not known.

CDR3 protein: CATSDLQGGLNEQFF. The CDR3 coding sequence is TGTGCCACCAGTGATTTGCAAGGGGGGCTCAATGAGCAGTTCTTC. The chain is built from TRBV24-1 and TRBJ2-1; possibly TRBD1 or TRBD2 for D (6 bases each). V lost 0 bases and J lost 6, with 11 bases in between. Germline values: CDR1 KGHDR, CDR2 SFDVKD. The CDR3 covers 15 residues.